This TCR beta chain was identified in a study of shared clonotypes between healthy human individuals. Profiled with immunoSEQ multiplex PCR; TCRdb holds only in-frame clones, not every one. The sample includes over a million clones, over 95% of them seen just once. CDR3 size: 17 residues. Germline V gene sequence: CDR1 MDHEN, CDR2 SYDVKM. With V trimmed by 2 bases and J by 4 bases, 9 bases remained unmatched. The rearrangement uses TRBV28 and TRBJ1-3, with 9 positions matching TRBD1. This TCR derives from a man aged 25-45 years in good health. The specimen sequenced was naive CD4+ T cells sorted from blood. The subset denotes: CD45RA+ positively selected. CDR3 nucleotide sequence: TGTGCCAGCAGTTTAGGGAGGACAGGGGATTCCGGAAACACCATATATTTT. Translating it yields CASSLGRTGDSGNTIYF.